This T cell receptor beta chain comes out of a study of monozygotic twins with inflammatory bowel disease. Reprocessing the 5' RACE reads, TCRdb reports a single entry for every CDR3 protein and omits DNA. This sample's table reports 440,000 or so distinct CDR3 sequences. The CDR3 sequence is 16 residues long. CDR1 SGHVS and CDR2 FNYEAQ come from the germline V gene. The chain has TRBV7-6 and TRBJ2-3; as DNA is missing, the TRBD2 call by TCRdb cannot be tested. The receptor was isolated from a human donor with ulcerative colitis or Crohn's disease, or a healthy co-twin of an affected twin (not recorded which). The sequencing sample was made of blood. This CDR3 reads CASKRTSGSTTDTQYF.